This T cell receptor (beta chain) came from a study of technical replicates of blood from four donors. Germline lookup yields CDR1 PRHDT and CDR2 FYEKMQ (reference sequence). V dropped 7 bases and J dropped 5 bases, with 9 bases sitting between them. This CDR3 is built from 12 residues. TCRdb keeps only in-frame clones here, not all; method: immunoSEQ multiplex PCR. The table has 85,000 or so clones, nearly 95% seen once. This receptor was obtained from a human donor in good health. The rearrangement uses TRBV13 and TRBJ2-1, with a tentative D call TRBD1 (5 bases). The sequenced sample was T cells isolated from PBMCs. The CDR3 loop reads CASNGRDNEQFF. The CDR3 DNA sequence: TGTGCCAGCAACGGCAGGGACAATGAGCAGTTCTTC.